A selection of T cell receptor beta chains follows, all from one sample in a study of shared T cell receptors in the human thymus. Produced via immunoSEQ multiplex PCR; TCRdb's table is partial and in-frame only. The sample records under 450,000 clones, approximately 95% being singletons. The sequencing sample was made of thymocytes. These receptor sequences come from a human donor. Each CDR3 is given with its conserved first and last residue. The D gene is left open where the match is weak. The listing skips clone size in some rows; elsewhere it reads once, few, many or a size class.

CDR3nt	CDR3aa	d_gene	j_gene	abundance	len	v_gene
TGTGCCAGTAGTACCGCCGCCGGAGATGCCTACGAGCAGTACTTC	CASSTAAGDAYEQYF	NA	TRBJ2-7	NA	15	TRBV19
TGTGCCAGCAGTTTATGGTCAGGGGCGGAGACCCAGTACTTC	CASSLWSGAETQYF	NA	TRBJ2-5	once	14	TRBV28
TGTGCCAGCCGTGACCCCACGCACACCGGGGAGCTGTTTTTT	CASRDPTHTGELFF	NA	TRBJ2-2	NA	14	TRBV27
TGTGCCAGCAGCAAAGTGTGGCTAGTATTCTACGATGAGCAGTTCTTC	CASSKVWLVFYDEQFF	NA	TRBJ2-1	NA	16	TRBV21-1
TGTGCCAGCAGTTTCGGAAACCTGAATGAGCAGTTCTTC	CASSFGNLNEQFF	NA	TRBJ2-1	NA	13	TRBV28
TGTGCCAGCAGTGAAGCGGGGCAGATAACGACCCGAAAGAACACCGGGGAGCTGTTTTTT	CASSEAGQITTRKNTGELFF	NA	TRBJ2-2	once	20	TRBV2
TGTGCCAGCAGTGCCGAGACTAGCGCCGTGGGCACAGATACGCAGTATTTT	CASSAETSAVGTDTQYF	TRBD2	TRBJ2-3	NA	17	TRBV5-6
TGTGCCAGCAGTTTGTCCGAAAGAGGCACAGATACGCAGTATTTT	CASSLSERGTDTQYF	NA	TRBJ2-3	NA	15	TRBV27
TGCGCCAGCAGTCGAGGACACTTCGGGCCCCAGCATTTT	CASSRGHFGPQHF	NA	TRBJ1-5	NA	13	TRBV23-1
TGCGCCAGCAGCTTGGTAGACTCATCGGCCTACGAGCAGTACTTC	CASSLVDSSAYEQYF	NA	TRBJ2-7	NA	15	TRBV5-1
TGTGCCAGCAGCCTGACAGGATCATATAGCCACACTGAAGCTTTCTTT	CASSLTGSYSHTEAFF	NA	TRBJ1-1	NA	16	TRBV6-4
TGTGCCAGCAGCTTGGGAAGCACAGATACGCAGTATTTT	CASSLGSTDTQYF	NA	TRBJ2-3	NA	13	TRBV5-5
TGTGCCGGGAGACAGCCTGGTACCTACGAGCAGTACTTC	CAGRQPGTYEQYF	NA	TRBJ2-7	NA	13	TRBV30
TGTGCCAGCAGCTTGGAGCGTGGTGGCGGGACTAGCACAGATACGCAGTATTTT	CASSLERGGGTSTDTQYF	NA	TRBJ2-3	NA	18	TRBV5-4
TGTGCCAGCAGGTTAGGACAGGGGGCAAAGGAGACCCAGTACTTC	CASRLGQGAKETQYF	TRBD1	TRBJ2-5	NA	15	TRBV28
TGTGCCAGCAGTTATAGGGGACCGAGTTGTGAGCAGTACTTC	CASSYRGPSCEQYF	NA	TRBJ2-7	NA	14	TRBV6-5
TGTGCCAGCAATCTTTCCCCTAGGGGGCCACTGAATTTTGTGGACACAGATACGCAGTATTTT	CASNLSPRGPLNFVDTDTQYF	TRBD1	TRBJ2-3	NA	21	TRBV7-6
TGCGCCAGCAGCCCGACAGGGAATAGCAATCAGCCCCAGCATTTT	CASSPTGNSNQPQHF	TRBD1	TRBJ1-5	NA	15	TRBV5-1
TGTGCCAGCAGTGACAGAGGACAGCTCACAGATACGCAGTATTTT	CASSDRGQLTDTQYF	NA	TRBJ2-3	NA	15	TRBV2
TGTGCCAGCAGTCTTTCCGGGGGGGCCCCCTCCTACAATGAGCAGTTCTTC	CASSLSGGAPSYNEQFF	TRBD2	TRBJ2-1	NA	17	TRBV28
TGTGCCAGCGGTTTCCCAGGGGCGGCGGATGGCTACACCTTC	CASGFPGAADGYTF	NA	TRBJ1-2	NA	14	TRBV27
TGTGCCTGGAGTGCTGGGGTAGCCAAAACCTACGAGCAGTACTTC	CAWSAGVAKTYEQYF	NA	TRBJ2-7	NA	15	TRBV30
TGCGCCAGCAGCCAAGATCTCTTGCGGGCAAATGAGCAGTTCTTC	CASSQDLLRANEQFF	NA	TRBJ2-1	NA	15	TRBV4-1
TGTGCCAGCAAGTTGAACACTGAAGCTTTCTTT	CASKLNTEAFF	NA	TRBJ1-1	NA	11	TRBV6-5
TGTGCCAGCAGCTTGGAAGCAGTTTGGGATCAGCCCCAGCATTTT	CASSLEAVWDQPQHF	NA	TRBJ1-5	NA	15	TRBV5-5
TGCGCCAGCAGCTCATCAGGGACAGGGAGCTCCTACGAGCAGTACTTC	CASSSSGTGSSYEQYF	TRBD1	TRBJ2-7	NA	16	TRBV5-1
TGCGCCAGCAGCCAAGGGGCTAGCGGGAATGGCGGCCGGGAGCTGTTTTTT	CASSQGASGNGGRELFF	TRBD2	TRBJ2-2	NA	17	TRBV4-1
TGTGCCAGCAGTGAAGCAGGATTCTCCTACGAGCAGTACTTC	CASSEAGFSYEQYF	NA	TRBJ2-7	NA	14	TRBV6-1
TGTGCCATCAGTGAGTCGAAATATAGAGGGGTAGGCTATGGCTACACCTTC	CAISESKYRGVGYGYTF	NA	TRBJ1-2	NA	17	TRBV10-3
TGTGCCAGCAGCTCGACAGGGACCTACAATGAGCAGTTCTTC	CASSSTGTYNEQFF	TRBD1	TRBJ2-1	NA	14	TRBV7-2
TGTGCCAGCAGTCAACCGATGGCCGATGCTAACTATGGCTACACCTTC	CASSQPMADANYGYTF	NA	TRBJ1-2	NA	16	TRBV28
TGTGCCAGCAGCCCTAACGGGGGGGCGGACACTGAAGCTTTCTTT	CASSPNGGADTEAFF	NA	TRBJ1-1	NA	15	TRBV7-3
TGTGCCAGCAGCTCCCTAGTGGGGAGAGCCTACAATGAGCAGTTCTTC	CASSSLVGRAYNEQFF	NA	TRBJ2-1	NA	16	TRBV7-8
TGCGCCAGCAGTGAAAGCAGGGCCGAAAAACTGTTTTTT	CASSESRAEKLFF	NA	TRBJ1-4	NA	13	TRBV10-1
TGTGCCAGCAGCTCGGGGGTTACAGGGATCGGCACTGAAGCTTTCTTT	CASSSGVTGIGTEAFF	NA	TRBJ1-1	NA	16	TRBV7-9
TGTGCCAGCAGTCCTGCGGGGACAGACTCTAGCACAGATACGCAGTATTTT	CASSPAGTDSSTDTQYF	NA	TRBJ2-3	NA	17	TRBV27
TGTGCCAGCAGTGGAAGGTGGGATAAGACTCTTTCCCCCTACGAGCAGTACTTC	CASSGRWDKTLSPYEQYF	NA	TRBJ2-7	NA	18	TRBV2
TGTGCCAGCAGCTTAGGGGCTAGCGGGAGGGCAGACAATGAGCAGTTCTTC	CASSLGASGRADNEQFF	TRBD2	TRBJ2-1	NA	17	TRBV7-2
TGTGCCAGCAGCCAAGAAGGTCGACTAGCGGGAGCCAAGGGCGAGCAGTACTTC	CASSQEGRLAGAKGEQYF	TRBD2	TRBJ2-7	NA	18	TRBV4-2
TGTGCCAGCAGCTTGACAGGTCCGAGGGACACTGAAGCTTTCTTT	CASSLTGPRDTEAFF	NA	TRBJ1-1	NA	15	TRBV5-6
TGTGCCAGCTCCCATCCCCTAGCGGGAGGGGTGGACGAGCAGTACTTC	CASSHPLAGGVDEQYF	TRBD2	TRBJ2-7	NA	16	TRBV7-6
TGTGCCAGCAGCCGCCCTTCCCAGCCACGAAATGAAAAACTGTTTTTT	CASSRPSQPRNEKLFF	NA	TRBJ1-4	NA	16	TRBV7-9